These 4 T cell receptor beta chains were sequenced from one sample in a study of blood T cell repertoires in COVID-19. TCRdb's table, derived via immunoSEQ multiplex PCR, lists solely in-frame clones and lacks some. The sample carries about 87,000 clones, around three quarters recorded once. Sequencing was carried out using peripheral blood. The source is a woman aged 45-59 years with acute or convalescent COVID-19.

The chain joins TRBV6-5 to TRBJ1-5, with TRBD1 identical over 9 bases. The CDR3 totals 13 residues. CDR1 and CDR2 (germline): MNHEY, SVGAGI. V gave up 8 bases and J gave up 5 bases; unmatched junction bases: 4. CDR3 region: CASGRQGDQPQHF. The CDR3 DNA sequence: TGTGCCAGCGGCCGACAGGGGGATCAGCCCCAGCATTTT.

J is TRBJ2-7 and V is TRBV4-2, with 9 bases lining up with TRBD2. V shed 0 bases, J shed 4 bases, and the junction held 4 bases outside the gene matches. In germline, CDR1 is LGHNA, CDR2 YNFKEQ. There are 15 residues in the CDR3. CDR3 in amino acids: CASSQDSGGLYEQYF. The CDR3 coding sequence is TGTGCCAGCAGCCAAGACAGCGGGGGGTTATACGAGCAGTACTTC.

This chain uses TRBV5-5 with TRBJ1-2; 10 bases are a match to TRBD1. After removal of 4 bases from V and 3 bases from J, the junction contained 12 bases not matched to a gene. The CDR3 runs to 17 residues. Per germline, CDR1 SGHKS and CDR2 YYEKEE (reference sequence). The CDR3 DNA reads TGTGCCAGCAGCCACCACCGGGACAGGGGTTACGACTATGGCTACACCTTC. Its translation: CASSHHRDRGYDYGYTF.

The chain carries TRBV5-4 and TRBJ2-7; 8 nucleotides match TRBD2. Unmatched junction bases numbered 8, after V lost 4 bases and J lost 2 bases. Germline CDR1 reads SGHNT; CDR2 reads YYREEE (reference sequence). This CDR3 spans 15 amino acids. In nucleotides, the CDR3 is TGTGCCAGCAGCCCCAGCGGGGGCCCTCCCTACGAGCAGTACTTC. Its translation: CASSPSGGPPYEQYF.